One sample yielded the 20 T cell receptor beta chains listed below, sequenced in a study of OX40 agonist ivuxolimab in advanced cancers. Generated by immunoSEQ multiplex PCR, the TCRdb table keeps only in-frame clones and is missing some. The sample contains 82,000 or so clones, approximately 85% of which appear only once. The sequencing here drew on CD4+ or CD8+ T cells sorted from blood, taken in a trial of the OX40 agonist ivuxolimab. Receptors were obtained from an adult with an advanced solid tumor such as melanoma, head and neck, liver or kidney cancer.

The rearrangement links TRBV7-2 to TRBJ2-3, with D maybe TRBD2 (6 bases). V was shortened by 2 bases and J by 1 base, with 10 bases between the two germline ends. The CDR3 is made up of 15 amino acids. CDR1 SGHTA and CDR2 FQGNSA come from the germline V gene. The CDR3 coding sequence is TGTGCCAGCAGCTTACAATCGGGGGGCACAGATACGCAGTATTTT. Protein sequence: CASSLQSGGTDTQYF. Together with reference TRBV7-2 and TRBJ2-3, the CDR3 gives the full variable domain: GAGVSQSPSNKVTEKGKDVELRCDPISGHTALYWYRQSLGQGLEFLIYFQGNSAPDKSGLPSDRFSAERTGGSVSTLTIQRTQQEDSAVYLCASSLQSGGTDTQYFGPGTRLTVL.

The chain has TRBV4-2 and TRBJ1-3, with D hard to call. The CDR3 is 14 amino acids. CDR1 LGHNA and CDR2 YNFKEQ come from the germline V gene. The germline V and J ends were trimmed by 1 base and 2 bases, with 6 bases remaining between them. The CDR3 nucleotides are TGTGCCAGCAGCCAAGTCCCCGCTGGAAACACCATATATTTT. It yields the protein CASSQVPAGNTIYF.

The chain carries TRBV30 and TRBJ1-1; 7 positions match TRBD1. After removal of 3 bases from V and 1 base from J, the junction contained 5 bases not matched to a gene. The germline V gene encodes CDR1 GTSNPN and CDR2 SVGIG (reference sequence). CDR3 length: 14 amino acids. CDR3 residues: CAWSAGQANTEAFF. As DNA, the CDR3 is TGTGCCTGGAGCGCCGGACAGGCGAACACTGAAGCTTTCTTT. The variable domain in full, completed from reference TRBV30 and TRBJ1-1, reads SQTIHQWPATLVQPVGSPLSLECTVEGTSNPNLYWYRQAAGRGLQLLFYSVGIGQISSEVPQNLSASRPQDRQFILSSKKLLLSDSGFYLCAWSAGQANTEAFFGQGTRLTVV.

V is TRBV2 and J is TRBJ1-6; 7 positions match TRBD1. CDR1 is SNHLY, CDR2 FYNNEI, per germline. The CDR3 consists of 17 residues. V shed 4 bases and J 5 bases; nucleotides not matched to a gene: 11. In nucleotides, the CDR3 is TGTGCCAGCAGTGGAGACAGGGTAACGAGAAATAATTCACCCCTCCACTTT. It specifies CASSGDRVTRNNSPLHF.

The rearrangement joins TRBV12-5 to TRBJ2-5; 10 positions agree with TRBD1. Germline V gene sequence: CDR1 LGHNT, CDR2 FRNRAP. Trimming took 5 bases from V and 4 from J; bases not matched to a gene: 10. The CDR3 is 16 residues long. CDR3: CASGDTRTGGGETQYF. CDR3 nucleotide sequence: TGTGCTAGTGGTGATACTCGGACAGGGGGAGGAGAGACCCAGTACTTC.

This clone was found a few times. V and J are TRBV2 and TRBJ1-1, with D hard to call. Trimming took 0 bases from V and 1 from J, leaving 9 bases between them. Looked up from germline, CDR1 is SNHLY and CDR2 is FYNNEI. The CDR3 is made up of 15 amino acids. As DNA, the CDR3 is TGTGCCAGCAGTGAAGCGCTTCGGGAGAACACTGAAGCTTTCTTT. The encoded protein is CASSEALRENTEAFF.

The rearrangement joins TRBV19 to TRBJ2-5; D is possibly TRBD2 (6 bases). Trimming stripped 0 bases from V and 4 bases from J, with 15 bases between. The CDR3 spans 16 residues. Germline V CDR1 and CDR2: LNHDA, SQIVND (reference sequence). CDR3 amino acids: CASSIEGRRGGETQYF. In DNA, the CDR3 is TGTGCCAGTAGTATAGAGGGGAGGCGAGGTGGAGAGACCCAGTACTTC.

The chain is built from TRBV19 and TRBJ1-5; D unresolved. The V end lost 5 bases, the J end lost 0 bases, and 17 bases lay between the germline ends. Germline V gene sequence: CDR1 LNHDA, CDR2 SQIVND (reference sequence). The CDR3 sequence is 17 residues long. The CDR3 is CASSGKLGILSNQPQHF. For the CDR3, the DNA is TGTGCCAGTAGTGGAAAACTGGGGATCCTTAGCAATCAGCCCCAGCATTTT.

The chain recombines TRBV6-5 with TRBJ1-5; the match to TRBD1 covers 7 bases. Looked up from germline, CDR1 is MNHEY and CDR2 is SVGAGI. This CDR3 comprises 13 residues. Trimming at V came to 6 bases and at J to 6 bases, leaving 5 bases not matched to a gene. The CDR3 DNA sequence: TGTGCCAGCAGGACAGGGTCGGGTCAGCCCCAGCATTTT. It is translated as CASRTGSGQPQHF.

The chain employs TRBV2 and TRBJ2-5; 7 bases map to TRBD1. Germline V gene data show CDR1 as SNHLY and CDR2 as FYNNEI. The CDR3 spans 16 residues. The V and J ends lost 6 bases and 1 base, in that order; junction bases with no gene match: 11. The CDR3 bases are TGTGCCAGCAGGGAAACAGGGGTCGCCCCCCAAGAGACCCAGTACTTC. Amino acid sequence: CASRETGVAPQETQYF.

The V gene is TRBV7-3, the J gene TRBJ2-3, with D possibly being TRBD2 (6 bases). CDR1 is SGHTA, CDR2 FQGTGA, per germline. V lost 1 base, J lost 2 bases, and 13 bases lay in between. This CDR3 contains 16 residues. As DNA, the CDR3 is TGTGCCAGCAGCTTAAACGGTGGGGGGAACACAGATACGCAGTATTTT. The encoded protein is CASSLNGGGNTDTQYF.

In DNA form, the CDR3 reads TGTGCCAGCAGTTCAGGGAGCTCTGGGGCCAACGTCCTGACTTTC. Residues: CASSSGSSGANVLTF. The rearrangement links TRBV28 to TRBJ2-6, with D perhaps matching TRBD1 or TRBD2 (5 bases each). V dropped 4 bases and J dropped 0 bases, with 7 bases sitting between them. This CDR3 has 15 amino acids. In germline, CDR1 is MDHEN, CDR2 SYDVKM.

The rearrangement joins TRBV7-2 to TRBJ1-1; tentative D call: TRBD1 (5 bases). Between the trimmed V and J ends, which lost 2 bases and 10 bases, there was a span of 17 bases. The CDR3 is made up of 14 amino acids. Germline CDR1 SGHTA, CDR2 FQGNSA. In DNA form, the CDR3 reads TGTGCCAGCAGCTTAAGGCAGGGCATTAGGGTAGCTTTCTTT. Encoded protein: CASSLRQGIRVAFF.

This chain uses TRBV5-1 with TRBJ1-3; D is unresolved. Deletions cut 4 bases from V and 2 bases from J, with 16 bases between. Germline V gene sequence: CDR1 SGHRS, CDR2 YFSETQ. This CDR3 region has 16 residues. The CDR3 region is CASSPEMIGTGNTIYF. CDR3 DNA: TGCGCCAGCAGCCCCGAGATGATCGGTACTGGAAACACCATATATTTT.

The gene calls are TRBV10-2 and TRBJ2-3; 8 nucleotides align to TRBD2. J lost 7 bases, V lost 4 bases, and 10 bases had no gene match. This CDR3 region has 15 residues. Germline CDR1 WSHSY, CDR2 SAAADI. The CDR3 DNA reads as TGCGCCAGCAGTGGGGTCAGCGGGGGCCGGTATACGCAGTATTTT. It translates to CASSGVSGGRYTQYF.

V is TRBV7-2 and J is TRBJ1-4, with 11 bases identical to TRBD1. CDR1 and CDR2 from the germline V gene are SGHTA and FQGNSA. This CDR3 is built from 17 residues. Trimming removed 5 bases from V and 7 bases from J; junction bases left unmatched: 12. The DNA of the CDR3 is TGTGCCAGCAGCCACCAGCCGCCGGGACAGGGGGGTGAAAAACTGTTTTTT. Protein product: CASSHQPPGQGGEKLFF.

This chain joins TRBV5-1 and TRBJ1-2; no reliable D call. Germline values: CDR1 SGHRS, CDR2 YFSETQ. The CDR3 length is 14 residues. Trimming took 5 bases from V and 8 from J, leaving 19 bases between them. CDR3 bases: TGCGCCAGCAGTCACGACCCGCCGGCGGGGGGCTACACCTTC. It specifies CASSHDPPAGGYTF.

V is TRBV5-1 and J is TRBJ2-2; D is unclear. V was shortened by 0 bases and J by 6 bases, with 3 bases between the two germline ends. There are 12 residues in the CDR3. Germline CDR1 and CDR2: SGHRS and YFSETQ. The CDR3 loop is CASSLEAGELFF. CDR3 coding DNA: TGCGCCAGCAGCTTGGAGGCCGGGGAGCTGTTTTTT.

V usage is TRBV28 and J usage is TRBJ2-5; 9 bases are a match to TRBD2. The CDR3 spans 13 residues. J gave up 9 bases and V 4 bases, and 6 bases lay outside the gene matches. The germline V gene encodes CDR1 MDHEN and CDR2 SYDVKM. CDR3 DNA: TGTGCCAGCAGTTATAGCGGGGGTGCGGCCCAGTACTTC. It translates to CASSYSGGAAQYF.

The CDR3 is CASSLYGTLTDTQYF. The DNA of the CDR3 is TGTGCCAGCAGCTTATATGGAACTTTAACAGATACGCAGTATTTT. The rearrangement joins TRBV7-8 to TRBJ2-3; D gene unclear. Germline CDR1 reads SGHVS; CDR2 reads FQNEAQ. V shed 2 bases and J shed 3 bases, with 12 bases lying between them. The CDR3 totals 15 residues.